This T cell receptor (beta chain) was sequenced during a study of blood T cell repertoires in COVID-19 (dated by TCRdb to about 2020). Turning to the overall study: Samples covering the acute and convalescent phases of COVID-19 were provided by collaborators in the United States, Italy and Spain. The prospective study material was composed of cDNA or gDNA derived from T cells, B-cell-depleted T cells, or PBMCs. The dataset comprised deeply sampled blood TCRbeta repertoires from subjects exposed to, actively infected with, or recovered from COVID-19. The repertoires were released in a freely available public database intended as a resource for research on the immune response to SARS-CoV-2. The samples were drawn from the first 160 participants of the ongoing ImmuneRACE study and from 1,254 subjects provided by 6 global collaborators. Nearly every sample came with metadata listing a de-identified subject ID, COVID-19 status, age in years and sex. Where HLA class I and class II types were available, the types were taken from metadata supplied by the sample provider, not from assay-based typing. The investigation overall reported the following: The amount of clinical and demographic metadata varied by source and participant and was provided uncurated.

Collaborating institutions collected whole blood in K2EDTA tubes following their own protocols. Collaborator samples were shipped for TCRbeta analysis as frozen whole blood, isolated PBMCs, or DNA extracted from either sample type. A word on this clone: Its antigen target is currently unknown. One base away there is no much larger clone; base qualities are not given.

TCRbeta CDR3 regions were amplified from genomic DNA using the immunoSEQ Assay, a bias-controlled multiplex PCR. Under the source paper's analysis protocol: The number of nucleated cells in each sample was estimated from the amplification of reference gene primers within the assay. To quantify the absolute abundance of each unique TCRbeta CDR3 rearrangement, sequence reads were collapsed and filtered. For each sample, productive Simpson clonality was calculated by taking the square root of Simpson's diversity index across productive rearrangements. Entries here come from immuneACCESS through TCRdb and include only in-frame sequences with V and J called. Some clones fail to appear in such tables; in the studies checked, an unresolved V gene covers under half of the shortfall, and the cause of the remainder is unknown. V, J and clone size derive from that table, while D and trimming were established from the DNA sequence. In this sample the table shows roughly 150,000 clones, about 86% of which occur a single time. Roughly 10% of the sample comes from the top ten.

The CDR1 and CDR2 encoded by the germline V gene (reference sequence) are LNHDA and SQIVND. The V and J ends are trimmed by 4 bases and 0 bases, leaving 15 bases between them. The CDR3 covers 16 residues, taking in both the cysteine and the phenylalanine. The entry retains the CDR3 DNA only, 48 bases that are in frame from base 1. This receptor chain uses TRBV19 and TRBJ1-1; confidence is insufficient to name the D gene. Specimen: peripheral blood. The origin of this receptor is a man aged 65 to 85 with active or convalescent COVID-19. CDR3 region: CASSSSPTAVNTEAFF. The DNA sequence is given as TGTGCCAGTAGTAGTAGTCCCACCGCGGTGAACACTGAAGCTTTCTTT.